A single sample is the source of the 17 T cell receptor beta chains below, sequenced in a study of blood T cells in healthy people across ages. The authors ran a second PCR of about 6 to 11 cycles using a sample-barcoded 5' primer and a J-beta primer mix. TCRdb re-called the 5' RACE reads with MiXCR, one entry per CDR3 protein. Of just under 550,000 distinct CDR3 sequences listed, under 30% are singletons. These data also formed part of another study, on T cells of mothers and their children.

Sequenced sample: blood. Every receptor here comes from a boy younger than 18 in good health.

This chain joins TRBV13 and TRBJ2-5; D unclear. The J call could be wrong; TRBJ2-1 is a better fit for the DNA end. The CDR3 length is 11 residues. Germline CDR1 and CDR2: PRHDT and FYEKMQ (reference sequence). The CDR3 sequence is CASREFNEQFF. In nucleotides, the CDR3 is TGTGCCAGCAGGGAGTTCAATGAGCAGTTCTTC.

This rearrangement joins TRBV19 to TRBJ1-5, with D possibly matching TRBD1 (5 bases). CDR3 length: 16 residues. Trimming left V 0 bases short and J 0 bases short, with 9 bases between. CDR1 is LNHDA and CDR2 is SQIVND in the germline V gene (reference sequence). The CDR3 reads CASSIEGTNSNQPQHF. Written as DNA, the CDR3 is TGTGCCAGTAGTATAGAGGGGACGAATAGCAATCAGCCCCAGCATTTT. Filled out from reference TRBV19 and TRBJ1-5, the complete variable domain reads DGGITQSPKYLFRKEGQNVTLSCEQNLNHDAMYWYRQDPGQGLRLIYYSQIVNDFQKGDIAEGYSVSREKKESFPLTVTSAQKNPTAFYLCASSIEGTNSNQPQHFGDGTRLSIL.

This chain uses TRBV5-1 with TRBJ2-5; 11 positions agree with TRBD2. The CDR3 consists of 17 residues. J was trimmed by 2 bases and V by 0 bases; bases with no gene match: 6. The germline CDR1 and CDR2 sequences are SGHRS and YFSETQ. The CDR3 DNA reads TGCGCCAGCAGCTTGGTAGCGGGAGGGAGGAGGCAAGAGACCCAGTACTTC. Residues: CASSLVAGGRRQETQYF.

This chain joins TRBV13 and TRBJ2-1; 8 bases line up with TRBD2. Germline CDR1 PRHDT, CDR2 FYEKMQ (reference sequence). Unmatched junction bases numbered 7, after V lost 5 bases and J lost 1 base. CDR3 size: 16 residues. CDR3 amino acids: CASSVLGTRSYNEQFF. In DNA, the CDR3 is TGTGCCAGCAGCGTGTTGGGGACTAGGTCCTACAATGAGCAGTTCTTC. Filled out from reference TRBV13 and TRBJ2-1, the complete variable domain reads AAGVIQSPRHLIKEKRETATLKCYPIPRHDTVYWYQQGPGQDPQFLISFYEKMQSDKGSIPDRFSAQQFSDYHSELNMSSLELGDSALYFCASSVLGTRSYNEQFFGPGTRLTVL.

The chain joins TRBV9 to TRBJ2-6, with D tentatively TRBD1 (5 bases). Trimming removed 4 bases at V and 0 bases at J, with 14 bases between. The CDR3 loop spans 17 amino acids. Looked up from germline, CDR1 is SGDLS and CDR2 is YYNGEE. DNA for the CDR3: TGTGCCAGCAGCCCCCGGTACAGGCCCTCTGGGGCCAACGTCCTGACTTTC. Translation gives CASSPRYRPSGANVLTF. Full variable domain (remainder filled in from reference TRBV9 and TRBJ2-6): DSGVTQTPKHLITATGQRVTLRCSPRSGDLSVYWYQQSLDQGLQFLIQYYNGEERAKGNILERFSAQQFPDLHSELNLSSLELGDSALYFCASSPRYRPSGANVLTFGAGSRLTVL.

This clonotype showed up just a few times. The chain recombines TRBV29-1 with TRBJ2-1; 10 bases align to TRBD2. Germline CDR1 reads SQVTM; CDR2 reads ANQGSEA. J gave up 4 bases and V 3 bases, and 6 bases lay outside the gene matches. This CDR3 spans 15 amino acids. CDR3 coding DNA: TGCAGCGTTGAGAAGCGGGGGGGGATTTACAATGAGCAGTTCTTC. Protein sequence: CSVEKRGGIYNEQFF.

This clonotype was observed a few times. V and J are TRBV28 and TRBJ2-5; 11 nucleotides line up with TRBD1. Gene TRBJ2-7 matches the end of the DNA better, so the J call may be wrong. The CDR3 has 15 amino acids. Germline CDR1 MDHEN, CDR2 SYDVKM. CDR3 in amino acids: CASSIRDRGFYEQYF. In DNA, the CDR3 is TGTGCCAGCAGTATCCGGGACAGGGGGTTCTACGAGCAGTACTTC.

The rearrangement joins TRBV29-1 to TRBJ2-1, with 8 bases that match TRBD2. Germline CDR1 and CDR2: SQVTM and ANQGSEA. The CDR3 contains 13 residues. V was pared by 7 bases and J by 8 bases, with 10 bases of the junction left unmatched. This chain's CDR3 is CSARRTSSDEQFF. The CDR3 coding sequence is TGCAGCGCTCGACGGACTAGCTCGGATGAGCAGTTCTTC.

As for this clonotype: No DNA is shown, since the ends of the CDR3 on it are uncertain; the CDR3 is the one TCRdb lists. CDR3 residues: CASSYSVASGTGF. The rearrangement links TRBV6-2 or TRBV6-3 to TRBJ1-4; TRBD1, the D gene given by the table, was not confirmed from the DNA. Looked up from germline, CDR1 is MNHEY and CDR2 is SVGEGT. Both ends counted, the CDR3 spans 13 residues.

The chain recombines TRBV29-1 with TRBJ2-1; 7 bases fit TRBD2. V lost 4 bases to trimming and J lost 4 bases; unmatched junction nucleotides: 7. Germline-derived CDR1 and CDR2 are SQVTM and ANQGSEA. The CDR3 consists of 14 residues. The CDR3 nucleotides read TGCAGCGTTGTGGGGCGGGGGAGGTACAATGAGCAGTTCTTC. It translates to CSVVGRGRYNEQFF.

Only a few counts were recorded for this clonotype. V usage is TRBV7-9 and J usage is TRBJ1-2; D might be TRBD1 (6 bases). The length of the CDR3 is 15 residues. The germline CDR1 and CDR2 sequences are SEHNR and FQNEAQ (reference sequence). The ends were cut back, 3 bases at V and 0 bases at J, with 11 bases in the middle. DNA of the CDR3: TGTGCCAGCAGCTTGACAGGATTAGCTAACTATGGCTACACCTTC. Translating gives CASSLTGLANYGYTF. Variable domain in full (rest from reference TRBV7-9 and TRBJ1-2): DTGVSQNPRHKITKRGQNVTFRCDPISEHNRLYWYRQTLGQGPEFLTYFQNEAQLEKSRLLSDRFSAERPKGSFSTLEIQRTEQGDSAMYLCASSLTGLANYGYTFGSGTRLTVV.

V gene TRBV11-2 combines with J gene TRBJ2-1, with 10 bases that match TRBD2. Germline V gene data show CDR1 as SGHAT and CDR2 as FQNNGV. The CDR3 has 18 amino acids. The ends lost 2 bases at V and 0 bases at J; junction bases unmatched: 7. CDR3 sequence reads: CASSLLRTSGISYNEQFF. The CDR3 DNA reads TGTGCCAGCAGCTTATTGCGGACTAGCGGTATCTCCTACAATGAGCAGTTCTTC.

This clonotype was detected only a few times. This chain connects TRBV4-1 to TRBJ2-7; D is uncertain. V dropped 1 base and J dropped 3 bases, with 7 bases sitting between them. The CDR3 extends over 13 amino acids. Germline V gene data show CDR1 as MGHRA and CDR2 as YSYEKL. CDR3: CASSQGIGYEQYF. CDR3 coding DNA: TGCGCCAGCAGCCAAGGCATCGGCTACGAGCAGTACTTC.

This clonotype was found a few times. The chain carries TRBV20-1 and TRBJ2-4, with 11 bases aligning to TRBD2. Losses at the gene ends were 6 bases for V and 10 bases for J; bases not matched to a gene: 11. CDR1 is DFQATT, CDR2 SNEGSKA, per germline (reference sequence). The CDR3 has 14 residues. The CDR3 DNA is TGCAGTGCCCGCTCACTAGCGGGAGTGGGTATTCAGTACTTC. Protein product: CSARSLAGVGIQYF.

This clonotype was seen more than once but under ten times. The chain has TRBV5-1 and TRBJ1-2, with TRBD1 matching 7 bases. V lost 1 base and J lost 2; bases outside the gene matches: 2. The CDR3 extends over 14 amino acids. Germline V CDR1 and CDR2: SGHRS, YFSETQ. Written as DNA, the CDR3 is TGCGCCAGCAGCTTGCAGGGGGAGAACTATGGCTACACCTTC. Translating gives CASSLQGENYGYTF.

The chain has TRBV10-3 and TRBJ2-5; D not resolved. Trimming cost V 4 bases and J 1 base, with 7 bases left between them. This CDR3 is built from 13 residues. Germline CDR1 is ENHRY and CDR2 is SYGVKD. This CDR3 is CAISGGLQETQYF. The CDR3 DNA reads as TGTGCCATCAGTGGAGGTCTCCAAGAGACCCAGTACTTC.

This clonotype was observed a few times. V usage is TRBV27 and J usage is TRBJ2-5; D possibly corresponds to TRBD1 (6 bases). V was shortened by 0 bases and J by 2 bases, with 13 bases between the two germline ends. The CDR3 has 16 residues. CDR1 and CDR2 from the germline V gene are MNHEY and SMNVEV (reference sequence). The CDR3 is CASSLSMGAGQETQYF. CDR3 sequence (DNA): TGTGCCAGCAGTTTATCTATGGGGGCCGGTCAAGAGACCCAGTACTTC.